This T cell receptor beta chain comes out of a study of blood T cell repertoires in COVID-19. Germline lookup yields CDR1 SGHTA and CDR2 FQGTGA. V trimming: 3 bases; J trimming: 6 bases; junction bases outside the gene matches: 11. The CDR3 loop spans 16 amino acids. Measured with immunoSEQ multiplex PCR; TCRdb has only the in-frame clones, and not every one. The repertoire holds hundreds of thousands of clones, 75% to 90% seen once, with under 8.5% in the top ten. This clone showed up just once. The chain couples TRBV7-3 to TRBJ2-1, with 7 bases identical to TRBD2. The sample taken for sequencing was peripheral blood. The clonotype comes from a woman in her fifties or sixties with COVID-19, enrolled during active disease. The CDR3 bases are TGTGCCAGCAGCTTTGGGTCGGGAAGCGGGGTCAATGAGCAGTTCTTC. This codes for CASSFGSGSGVNEQFF.